The clone carrying this T cell receptor (beta chain) appeared a single time. The antigen is not known. Looked up from germline, CDR1 is ENHRY and CDR2 is SYGVKD. The CDR3 has 18 residues. V lost 4 bases and J lost 7, with 23 bases in between. The data originate from a study of T cell responses to AZD1222 COVID-19 vaccine. Study-level points and caveats: No day 14 peak samples; only post-peak repertoires were characterized.

The data were produced by immunoSEQ multiplex PCR, yet TCRdb's version contains in-frame clones alone and is incomplete. The sample lists 100,000 to 150,000 clones; 80% to 90% were seen once. Sequencing was performed on peripheral blood, taken on day 0 of AZD1222 vaccination. The sequence was collected from an adult in good health. The chain combines TRBV10-3 with TRBJ1-6; maybe TRBD1 (5 bases). The CDR3 nucleotides read TGTGCCATCAGTGGGTATCGGGACGCCGAACTCGGAAATTCACCCCTCCACTTT. The encoded protein is CAISGYRDAELGNSPLHF.